This TCR beta chain came from a study of T-cell reconstitution after alpha-beta-depleted transplantation in children (dated by TCRdb to about 2016). The study in broad terms: The study quantitatively tracked T-cell immune reconstitution after TCRalphabeta/CD19-depleted allogeneic hematopoietic cell transplantation in children using TCR repertoire profiling.

Reading the label with the study, this specimen's treatment or condition is: allogeneic hematopoietic cell transplantation with graft depleted of TCRalphabeta T cells and CD19 B cells. TCRalphabeta/CD19-depleted allogeneic hematopoietic cell grafts were given to the transplant recipients, all of whom were children. Overall study results and their limits: Over the following months the frequencies of hyperexpanded clones went down, and after one year T-cell counts and TCRbeta diversity were mostly credited to newly produced T cells. The apparently early recovery of alphabetaT-cell counts about two months after transplant reportedly depended on only several hundred rapidly expanded clones that came from non-depleted graft cells. In some patients, the high TCRbeta diversity seen at day 60 was put down to recipient T cells and intrathymic progenitors that had survived conditioning.

Library generation was performed with PCR. Sequencing was carried out with an Illumina HiSeq 2500. TCR library preparation used molecular barcoding, with unique molecular identifiers applied to normalize quantification of the TCRbeta repertoire. TCRdb reprocessed the public reads (quality trimming at Q25 with fastp, clone calling with MiXCR) and kept in-frame beta chains. Entries that share a CDR3 protein sequence are merged under the most common genes and DNA. This sample has approximately 800,000 distinct CDR3 sequences in its table, and 15% to 20% of those were observed once. The ten largest clones capture 5% of the sample. In its sample, this clonotype was seen a few times. This receptor's antigen is unknown. Base qualities are not provided; no much larger clone lies one nucleotide away. The sequence was collected from a male patient younger than 18 who had a stem cell transplant for acute lymphoblastic leukemia, so the T cells may come from the graft donor. Source: PBMCs, mostly from graft donor cells, taken 360 days after TCRalphabeta/CD19-depleted stem cell transplant.

The CDR3 loop reads CASTTHGGADVLTF. In nucleotides, the sequence is TGTGCCAGCACCACTCACGGGGGGGCGGACGTCCTGACTTTC. This receptor chain uses TRBV12-3 or TRBV12-4 and TRBJ2-6, with TRBD2 matching 8 junction bases. Counted from cysteine to phenylalanine, this CDR3 has 14 amino acids. The CDR3 DNA has 42 bases and is translated from base 1. Trimming removed 7 bases from V and 11 bases from J; the gene matches leave 10 bases unexplained.